Below, 4 T cell receptor beta chains from the same sample are listed, as sequenced in a study of OX40 agonist ivuxolimab in advanced cancers. Profiling relied on immunoSEQ multiplex PCR, and the TCRdb table lists in-frame clones only, not all of them. The sample includes about 64,000 clones, about 88% of them seen just once. Source: CD4+ or CD8+ T cells sorted from blood, taken in a trial of the OX40 agonist ivuxolimab. The origin of the receptors is an adult with an advanced solid tumor such as melanoma, head and neck, liver or kidney cancer.

This clone occurred once. The chain couples TRBV11-3 to TRBJ2-5; D call uncertain. Deletions cut 0 bases from V and 7 bases from J, with 12 bases between. CDR1 is SGHNT and CDR2 is YENEEA in the germline V gene. This CDR3 contains 14 residues. The CDR3 DNA reads as TGTGCCAGCAGCTTAGATCCCAGCGTAGGGACCCAGTACTTC. Amino acids: CASSLDPSVGTQYF.

This chain connects TRBV11-2 to TRBJ1-5, with no clear D. Germline CDR1 is SGHAT and CDR2 is FQNNGV. V was cut by 4 bases and J by 4 bases, with 14 bases left in between. This CDR3 has 15 amino acids. Here the CDR3 DNA reads TGTGCCAGCAGCTCCGGGCCAATAAAAAATCAGCCCCAGCATTTT. This gives the protein CASSSGPIKNQPQHF.

The rearrangement links TRBV11-2 to TRBJ2-5; 7 positions match TRBD2. The J call is in doubt because the DNA end fits TRBJ2-7 better. This CDR3 is built from 16 residues. Germline CDR1 SGHAT, CDR2 FQNNGV. The CDR3 loop is CASSLGMEREGYEQYF. The CDR3 DNA follows: TGTGCCAGCAGCTTAGGGATGGAGCGGGAAGGGTACGAGCAGTACTTC.

This chain connects TRBV6-6 to TRBJ1-1; D call uncertain. The germline CDR1 and CDR2 sequences are MNHNY and SVGAGI (reference sequence). The CDR3 sequence is 15 residues long. V lost 0 bases to trimming and J lost 5 bases, with 13 bases between them. CDR3 nucleotide sequence: TGTGCCAGCAGTTACTCAGTATTAAGAGGGACTGAAGCTTTCTTT. The encoded protein is CASSYSVLRGTEAFF.